The 22 T cell receptor beta chains below come from one sample, sequenced in a study of OX40 agonist ivuxolimab in advanced cancers. Method: immunoSEQ multiplex PCR; TCRdb's copy keeps in-frame clones and lacks some. The sample lists about 45,000 clones; around 90% were seen once. The source was CD4+ or CD8+ T cells sorted from blood, collected in a trial of the OX40 agonist ivuxolimab. The origin of the receptors is an adult with an advanced solid tumor such as melanoma, head and neck, liver or kidney cancer.

The rearrangement joins TRBV5-4 to TRBJ2-7; 7 bases align to TRBD2. Trimming took 1 base from V and 3 from J; bases not matched to a gene: 10. This CDR3 has 16 residues. Germline V gene sequence: CDR1 SGHNT, CDR2 YYREEE (reference sequence). For the CDR3, the DNA is TGTGCCAGCAGCTTGAGTTGGGCCGGGACTAACTACGAGCAGTACTTC. As protein: CASSLSWAGTNYEQYF.

The chain carries TRBV12-5 and TRBJ1-1; 12 positions match TRBD1. V shed 7 bases, J shed 1 base, and the junction held 10 bases outside the gene matches. CDR1 and CDR2 from the germline V gene are LGHNT and FRNRAP. The CDR3 covers 17 residues. The CDR3: CASAPGTGGARNTEAFF. DNA of the CDR3: TGTGCTAGTGCCCCCGGGACAGGGGGCGCGAGGAACACTGAAGCTTTCTTT.

This sequence joins TRBV7-3 and TRBJ2-1; TRBD1 matches at 7 bases. Germline assignment: CDR1 SGHTA and CDR2 FQGTGA. Unmatched junction bases numbered 10, after V lost 5 bases and J lost 6 bases. The CDR3 covers 15 residues. The CDR3 sequence is CASSAHRGGGNEQFF. DNA for the CDR3: TGTGCCAGCAGCGCCCACAGGGGTGGAGGCAATGAGCAGTTCTTC.

The chain carries TRBV27 and TRBJ2-3; D is unclear. The CDR3 totals 11 residues. V lost 3 bases to trimming and J lost 6 bases, with 4 bases between them. Germline V lookup: CDR1 MNHEY, CDR2 SMNVEV (reference sequence). The chain's CDR3 is CASSFNDTQYF. CDR3 nucleotides: TGTGCCAGCAGTTTTAACGATACGCAGTATTTT.

The chain recombines TRBV6-5 with TRBJ2-1; 7 bases match TRBD2. The CDR3 sequence is 16 residues long. Germline lookup yields CDR1 MNHEY and CDR2 SVGAGI. V shed 1 base, J shed 8 bases, and the junction held 11 bases outside the gene matches. CDR3 DNA: TGTGCCAGCAGTTACTTGCCCCCCCCCGGGGGGTATGAGCAGTTCTTC. This codes for CASSYLPPPGGYEQFF.

The chain is built from TRBV27 and TRBJ2-5; the D is unclear. This CDR3 contains 13 residues. The germline V and J ends were trimmed by 5 bases and 9 bases, with 16 bases remaining between them. Germline assignment: CDR1 MNHEY and CDR2 SMNVEV (reference sequence). CDR3 sequence reads: CASSPLPVAPQYF. The DNA for the CDR3 is TGTGCCAGCAGTCCCCTACCCGTTGCTCCCCAGTACTTC.

This clone has a handful of counts. V usage is TRBV6-6 and J usage is TRBJ1-6; possible D gene TRBD1, 5 bases. The V end was cut by 11 bases, the J end by 5 bases, with 16 bases between. Germline V lookup: CDR1 MNHNY, CDR2 SVGAGI (reference sequence). The CDR3 loop spans 14 amino acids. DNA for the CDR3: TGTGCCCTTAAGGCAGGGTTAGATAATTCACCCCTCCACTTT. Protein sequence: CALKAGLDNSPLHF.

The chain uses TRBV28 and TRBJ2-5; tentatively, D is TRBD1 or TRBD2 (5 bases each). This CDR3 comprises 12 residues. Germline CDR1 MDHEN, CDR2 SYDVKM. V was cut by 9 bases and J by 3 bases, with 11 bases left in between. The CDR3 DNA reads as TGTGCCAGTATGGTGGGGGAAGAGACCCAGTACTTC. Amino acids: CASMVGEETQYF.

The chain combines TRBV9 with TRBJ2-1; TRBD2 matches at 9 bases. Looked up from germline, CDR1 is SGDLS and CDR2 is YYNGEE. Losses at the gene ends were 4 bases for V and 4 bases for J; bases not matched to a gene: 6. The CDR3 has 15 residues. CDR3 residues: CASSLGLAGYNEQFF. CDR3 in DNA: TGTGCCAGCAGCTTGGGACTAGCAGGATACAATGAGCAGTTCTTC.

The CDR3 DNA is TGTGCCAGCAGTACTTTCAATGAAAAACTGTTTTTT. This encodes CASSTFNEKLFF. V usage is TRBV6-6 and J usage is TRBJ1-4; D gene ambiguous. V was clipped by 5 bases and J by 5 bases, with 6 bases between them. CDR3 size: 12 residues. Germline lookup yields CDR1 MNHNY and CDR2 SVGAGI (reference sequence).

This clone was found a few times. The chain uses TRBV4-1 and TRBJ2-7; the match to TRBD2 covers 10 bases. The CDR3 is 16 amino acids. Trimming at V came to 1 base and at J to 7 bases, leaving 10 bases not matched to a gene. Germline V gives CDR1 MGHRA, CDR2 YSYEKL. CDR3 sequence reads: CASSQAGRLAGGEQYF. The DNA of the CDR3 is TGCGCCAGCAGCCAAGCCGGACGACTAGCGGGTGGGGAGCAGTACTTC.

CDR3 sequence reads: CASTLSWGKETQYF. The CDR3 bases are TGTGCCAGCACCCTCAGTTGGGGGAAAGAGACCCAGTACTTC. This chain uses TRBV6-5 with TRBJ2-5, with D perhaps assigned TRBD1 or TRBD2 (5 bases each). Germline values: CDR1 MNHEY, CDR2 SVGAGI. V was cut by 7 bases and J by 3 bases, with 15 bases left in between. The length of the CDR3 is 14 residues.

The rearrangement uses TRBV10-3 and TRBJ2-7; tentatively, D is TRBD2 (7 bases). With 4 bases removed from V and 1 base from J, the gap between germline ends came to 20 bases. Germline V gene data show CDR1 as ENHRY and CDR2 as SYGVKD. This CDR3 spans 17 amino acids. CDR3 coding DNA: TGTGCCATCAGTGCGGCCCAGGGGAGGGGTGGATCCTACGAGCAGTACTTC. Translating gives CAISAAQGRGGSYEQYF.

V gene TRBV11-1 combines with J gene TRBJ2-1; possibly TRBD1 for D (7 bases). The CDR3 is made up of 16 amino acids. Germline CDR1 and CDR2: SGHAT and FQDESV (reference sequence). V was clipped by 1 base and J by 12 bases, with 22 bases between them. CDR3 protein: CASSLVTGQVTTRQFF. DNA of the CDR3: TGTGCCAGCAGCTTAGTTACTGGACAGGTAACGACTAGGCAGTTCTTC.

This rearrangement joins TRBV5-1 to TRBJ2-1; 11 positions match TRBD2. V trimming: 1 base; J trimming: 4 bases; junction bases outside the gene matches: 10. This CDR3 is built from 18 residues. Germline V gene data show CDR1 as SGHRS and CDR2 as YFSETQ. The CDR3 coding sequence is TGCGCCAGCAGCTTGAGACCTTCTAGCGGGGGGCGTTACAATGAGCAGTTCTTC. Translated, it gives CASSLRPSSGGRYNEQFF.

V gene TRBV19 combines with J gene TRBJ2-3, with TRBD2 matching over 12 bases. Losses at the gene ends were 6 bases for V and 5 bases for J; bases not matched to a gene: 9. CDR3 length: 16 amino acids. Per germline, CDR1 LNHDA and CDR2 SQIVND (reference sequence). The CDR3 nucleotides read TGTGCCAGTAGCCTTCTAGCGGGAGGGCCTATAGATACGCAGTATTTT. Protein product: CASSLLAGGPIDTQYF.

In its sample, this clone was seen once. The chain employs TRBV20-1 and TRBJ1-2; TRBD1 is a possible D gene (6 bases). CDR3 length: 11 residues. Per germline, CDR1 DFQATT and CDR2 SNEGSKA (reference sequence). CDR3 coding DNA: TGCAGGGAAGCAGGGGACTATGGCTACACCTTC. Encoded protein: CREAGDYGYTF.

CDR3 sequence reads: CASSMRQGKDTDTQYF. Written as DNA, the CDR3 is TGTGCCAGCTCAATGAGACAGGGGAAGGACACAGATACGCAGTATTTT. The chain joins TRBV18 to TRBJ2-3; TRBD1 agrees at 8 bases. The CDR3 sequence is 16 residues long. Germline V gives CDR1 KGHSH, CDR2 LQKENI. V dropped 5 bases and J dropped 2; count of bases not matched to a gene: 9.

This clone has only a few counts. The chain's CDR3 is CASSPRSLVTEAFF. DNA for the CDR3: TGTGCCAGCTCACCACGGAGCCTAGTGACTGAAGCTTTCTTT. This sequence joins TRBV18 and TRBJ1-1; D is ambiguous. This CDR3 contains 14 residues. V gave up 1 base and J gave up 5 bases, with 11 bases separating them. Germline V CDR1 and CDR2: KGHSH, LQKENI.

The chain has TRBV28 and TRBJ2-7; the D is unclear. The germline V gene has CDR1 MDHEN and CDR2 SYDVKM. V shed 3 bases and J shed 3 bases, with 6 bases lying between them. The length of the CDR3 is 12 residues. The CDR3 protein is CASSLVVYEQYF. DNA for the CDR3: TGTGCCAGCAGTTTGGTGGTCTACGAGCAGTACTTC. The whole variable domain, filled in from reference TRBV28 and TRBJ2-7, reads DVKVTQSSRYLVKRTGEKVFLECVQDMDHENMFWYRQDPGLGLRLIYFSYDVKMKEKGDIPEGYSVSREKKERFSLILESASTNQTSMYLCASSLVVYEQYFGPGTRLTVT.

The chain employs TRBV5-1 and TRBJ2-7; TRBD2 agrees at 7 bases. CDR3 length: 18 amino acids. V was clipped by 2 bases and J by 3 bases; unmatched bases: 17. The germline V gene has CDR1 SGHRS and CDR2 YFSETQ. CDR3 residues: CASSFFAGYSGTNYEQYF. For the CDR3, the DNA is TGCGCCAGCAGCTTTTTTGCAGGGTACTCCGGGACTAACTACGAGCAGTACTTC.

Concerning this clone itself: The same CDR3 also results from other DNA sequences found in this sample. The rearrangement links TRBV28 to TRBJ2-3; 9 bases are shared with TRBD2. The CDR3 loop spans 17 amino acids. Germline assignment: CDR1 MDHEN and CDR2 SYDVKM. The V segment lost 2 bases and the J segment 4 bases; nucleotides outside the gene matches: 10. This CDR3 is CASSLTGLAGGPDTQYF. In nucleotides, the CDR3 is TGTGCCAGCAGTTTAACGGGACTAGCAGGAGGGCCAGATACGCAGTATTTT.